These 11 T cell receptor beta chains originate from one sample sequenced in a study of identical twins (dated by TCRdb to the mid-2010s). The library was built by means of 5' RACE. The sample was run on an Illumina HiSeq 2000. Clones were called with MiXCR by TCRdb after fastp trimmed the public reads at Q25, and only in-frame beta chains were retained. CDR3 protein duplicates are merged, each entry listing the most common genes and DNA. In this sample the table shows approximately 700,000 distinct CDR3 sequences, 6.1% of which occur a single time. The ten largest account for 1.5% to 2% of the sample. The specimen was naive T cells sorted from blood. In light of the paper, this sample's cell subset or site label describes: cells isolated with a human naive T-cell isolation kit. The receptors were gathered from a man between 18 and 29 years old in good health.

This clonotype showed up many times. The rearrangement joins TRBV9 to TRBJ2-6; no definite D call. Trimming stripped 0 bases from V and 0 bases from J, with 7 bases between. Germline V CDR1 and CDR2: SGDLS, YYNGEE. CDR3 length equals 16 residues. CDR3 amino acids: CASSVGTLSGANVLTF. CDR3 DNA: TGTGCCAGCAGCGTAGGGACGCTCTCTGGGGCCAACGTCCTGACTTTC.

This clonotype came up many times. The chain combines TRBV5-1 with TRBJ2-7; D could derive from TRBD1 or TRBD2 (6 bases each). The CDR3 length is 13 residues. CDR1 is SGHRS and CDR2 is YFSETQ in the germline V gene. V was trimmed by 7 bases and J by 2 bases, leaving 13 bases between them. This CDR3 is CASGIGGTYEQYF. CDR3 DNA sequence: TGCGCCAGCGGAATAGGGGGGACCTACGAGCAGTACTTC.

This clonotype occurred many times. The gene calls are TRBV30 and TRBJ2-4, with TRBD2 matching over 13 bases. The trim removed 3 bases at V and 1 base at J, leaving 12 bases unmatched. The CDR3 sequence is 19 residues long. Germline loops: CDR1 GTSNPN, CDR2 SVGIG (reference sequence). The DNA of the CDR3 is TGTGCCTGGAGCCCCCACGGACTAGCGGGAGTTGGGGCCAAAAACATTCAGTACTTC. It specifies CAWSPHGLAGVGAKNIQYF.

This clonotype was observed many times. The V call is TRBV29-1, the J call TRBJ1-2, with no clear D. The germline V and J ends were trimmed by 6 bases and 7 bases, with 12 bases remaining between them. This CDR3 is built from 11 residues. Germline values: CDR1 SQVTM, CDR2 ANQGSEA. CDR3 amino acids: CSVATATGYTF. CDR3 bases: TGCAGCGTAGCCACAGCCACTGGCTACACCTTC. The full variable domain, completed using reference TRBV29-1 and TRBJ1-2, is SAVISQKPSRDICQRGTSLTIQCQVDSQVTMMFWYRQQPGQSLTLIATANQGSEATYESGFVIDKFPISRPNLTFSTLTVSNMSPEDSSIYLCSVATATGYTFGSGTRLTVV.

The V call is TRBV5-5, the J call TRBJ1-5, with D hard to call. Germline lookup yields CDR1 SGHKS and CDR2 YYEKEE (reference sequence). The CDR3 covers 14 residues. Trimming shortened V by 3 bases and J by 1 base, and 8 bases separated the two germline ends. The CDR3, as DNA: TGTGCCAGCAGCTCGGTGATAAGCAATCAGCCCCAGCATTTT. It encodes CASSSVISNQPQHF.

This clonotype has ten or more counts. The chain links TRBV7-8 to TRBJ1-5; D perhaps matches TRBD1 (5 bases). Trimming cost V 5 bases and J 5 bases, with 13 bases left between them. The CDR3 covers 14 residues. The germline CDR1 and CDR2 sequences are SGHVS and FQNEAQ. CDR3 DNA: TGTGCCAGCAGCCTTTGGGGGGGTGATCAGCCCCAGCATTTT. Protein product: CASSLWGGDQPQHF.

V gene TRBV12-3 or TRBV12-4 combines with J gene TRBJ2-3, with D hard to call. The CDR3 totals 15 residues. V was cut by 7 bases and J by 1 base, with 15 bases left in between. The CDR3 coding sequence is TGTGCCAGCACTTCGGCTAGAGGAGGCACAGATACGCAGTATTTT. Protein: CASTSARGGTDTQYF.

This clonotype was recorded at least ten times. V and J are TRBV12-3 or TRBV12-4 and TRBJ2-3, with 11 bases lining up with TRBD2. The CDR3 loop spans 16 amino acids. V dropped 6 bases and J dropped 3; count of bases not matched to a gene: 8. The CDR3 loop is CASRPIAGGVTDTQYF. For the CDR3, the DNA is TGTGCCAGCAGACCTATAGCGGGAGGGGTTACAGATACGCAGTATTTT.

The chain employs TRBV12-3 or TRBV12-4 and TRBJ2-1; TRBD2 might be the D (6 bases). The CDR3 length is 17 residues. V shed 6 bases and J shed 4 bases, with 22 bases lying between them. CDR3 DNA: TGTGCCAGCAGGTCCCGACTAGAACCGAAACCTTACAATGAGCAGTTCTTC. This sequence encodes CASRSRLEPKPYNEQFF.

This sequence joins TRBV29-1 and TRBJ2-5; TRBD1 matches at 7 bases. V lost 5 bases, J lost 4 bases, and 13 bases stayed unmatched. This CDR3 contains 15 residues. In germline, CDR1 is SQVTM, CDR2 ANQGSEA. The CDR3 protein is CSVMRQGNNGETQYF. CDR3 sequence (DNA): TGCAGCGTTATGAGACAGGGTAACAATGGAGAGACCCAGTACTTC.

In regard to this clonotype: A much more abundant neighbour one base away suggests this may be a read error. Since no conserved phenylalanine or tryptophan closes the CDR3, a read error is the likely cause. The rearrangement uses TRBV6-1 and TRBJ1-6; 11 bases fit TRBD1. V trimming: 6 bases; J trimming: 8 bases; junction bases outside the gene matches: 12. The germline V gene has CDR1 MNHNS and CDR2 SASEGT. The CDR3 runs 17 residues. This CDR3 reads CASRQSIRDRGYSPLHI. Here the CDR3 DNA reads TGTGCCAGCAGACAAAGTATCCGGGACAGGGGGTATTCACCCCTCCACATT.